This T cell receptor beta chain was identified during a study of vaccination and CD4 T cells after COVID-19. Treatment reported: 10-day PBMC culture with coronavirus spike peptide pools or control peptides (ViraFEST assay). First, ViraFEST expanded antigen-specific T cells with peptide pools, and next it sequenced the TCRs. Regarding this clonotype: Its antigen is unidentified.

The germline gives CDR1 SQVTM, CDR2 ANQGSEA. CDR3 size: 13 residues. Germline trimming cut 4 bases from V and 6 bases from J; bases unmatched to any gene: 4. Cultured CD4+ T-cell DNA underwent Oncomine TCR Beta short-read sequencing. Genomic DNA was taken out of cultured CD4+ T cells by extraction. Each CDR3 protein is one row after TCRdb ran MiXCR on the PCR reads. The sample yields about 20,000 distinct CDR3 sequences, around 66% seen once. The gene calls are TRBV29-1 and TRBJ1-5, with 9 bases matching TRBD1. The material sequenced was CD4+ T cells from blood, cultured in vitro. The TCR comes from a human donor who had recovered from COVID-19. CDR3 coding DNA: TGCAGCGTTGCTTTGGACAGGGGTCAGCCCCAGCATTTT. It encodes CSVALDRGQPQHF.